One sample yielded the 29 T cell receptor beta chains listed below, sequenced in a study of blood T cell repertoires in COVID-19. The data were produced by immunoSEQ multiplex PCR, yet TCRdb's version contains in-frame clones alone and is incomplete. This sample has 410,000 or so clones, with about nine tenths found just once. The sample comprised peripheral blood. These receptors all come from a woman in her thirties or forties with COVID-19, enrolled during active disease.

The chain employs TRBV3-1 (or the pseudogene TRBV3-2) and TRBJ1-4; D remains unclear. Germline V CDR1 and CDR2: LGHDT, YNNKEL (reference sequence). Trimming removed 2 bases from V and 0 bases from J, with 7 bases in between. The CDR3 is made up of 15 amino acids. CDR3 protein: CASSQYISTNEKLFF. CDR3 sequence (DNA): TGTGCCAGCAGCCAATATATTTCAACTAATGAAAAACTGTTTTTT.

V usage is TRBV11-3 and J usage is TRBJ2-7; D is unclear. Trimming shortened V by 5 bases and J by 5 bases, and 13 bases separated the two germline ends. The germline CDR1 and CDR2 sequences are SGHNT and YENEEA. The length of the CDR3 is 13 residues. CDR3 protein: CASSPRVSHEQYF. CDR3 sequence (DNA): TGTGCCAGCAGCCCCCGGGTGAGCCACGAGCAGTACTTC.

This chain links TRBV9 with TRBJ2-1, with TRBD1 identical over 7 bases. Losses at the gene ends were 0 bases for V and 6 bases for J; bases not matched to a gene: 6. The germline V gene encodes CDR1 SGDLS and CDR2 YYNGEE. This CDR3 contains 15 residues. CDR3 in DNA: TGTGCCAGCAGCGTAGATCCCGGGACAGTCAATGAGCAGTTCTTC. As protein: CASSVDPGTVNEQFF.

The V and J genes are TRBV5-1 and TRBJ2-1; 9 bases fit TRBD1. Germline CDR1 is SGHRS and CDR2 is YFSETQ. Germline trimming cut 1 base from V and 6 bases from J; bases unmatched to any gene: 2. CDR3 length: 14 residues. The CDR3 loop reads CASSLMGQGNEQFF. The CDR3, as DNA: TGCGCCAGCAGCTTGATGGGACAGGGCAATGAGCAGTTCTTC.

The V call is TRBV30, the J call TRBJ1-5; 8 bases align to TRBD1. Trimming took 5 bases from V and 5 from J; bases not matched to a gene: 5. The V gene's germline CDR1 is GTSNPN and CDR2 SVGIG (reference sequence). This CDR3 region has 13 residues. The CDR3 loop is CAWGQGLDQPQHF. The CDR3, as DNA: TGTGCCTGGGGACAGGGACTCGATCAGCCCCAGCATTTT.

This clone came up a few times. The V and J genes are TRBV7-8 and TRBJ2-1; 9 bases align to TRBD1. V lost 6 bases, J lost 4 bases, and 4 bases stayed unmatched. The CDR3 contains 14 residues. In germline, CDR1 is SGHVS, CDR2 FQNEAQ. CDR3 loop: CASSTQGAYNEQFF. The CDR3 coding sequence is TGTGCCAGCAGTACACAGGGGGCTTACAATGAGCAGTTCTTC.

The V and J genes are TRBV19 and TRBJ2-1; 7 positions agree with TRBD2. Germline CDR1 LNHDA, CDR2 SQIVND (reference sequence). There are 12 residues in the CDR3. In DNA form, the CDR3 reads TGTTCGAGCGGGGCCTCCTACAATGAGCAGTTCTTC. It is translated as CSSGASYNEQFF.

This clone occurred once. The rearrangement joins TRBV7-9 to TRBJ2-3; no definite D call. With 4 bases removed from V and 5 bases from J, the gap between germline ends came to 10 bases. CDR1 SEHNR and CDR2 FQNEAQ come from the germline V gene (reference sequence). This CDR3 region has 13 residues. The CDR3 is CASSSTPGDTQYF. In DNA, the CDR3 is TGTGCCAGCAGCTCCACGCCCGGAGATACGCAGTATTTT.

This clone was seen a single time. The V and J genes are TRBV4-3 and TRBJ2-7, with D tentatively TRBD1 (6 bases). Trimming pared 4 bases from V and 4 bases from J, leaving 20 bases between. This CDR3 is 16 amino acids long. CDR1 and CDR2 (germline): LGHNA, YSLEER. The CDR3 loop reads CASSPRTGTFAYEQYF. CDR3 DNA sequence: TGCGCCAGCAGCCCAAGGACCGGGACATTCGCTTACGAGCAGTACTTC.

In its sample, this clone was seen once. This chain connects TRBV28 to TRBJ2-4; 7 bases match TRBD1. Trimming cost V 5 bases and J 0 bases; bases outside gene matches: 7. In germline, CDR1 is MDHEN, CDR2 SYDVKM. The CDR3 contains 16 residues. In DNA, the CDR3 is TGTGCCAGCAGTCTACGGGACAGTCTAGCCAAAAACATTCAGTACTTC. Translated, it gives CASSLRDSLAKNIQYF.

This chain links TRBV12-3 or TRBV12-4 with TRBJ1-5; D gene ambiguous. CDR3 length equals 13 residues. The V gene lost 3 bases and the J gene lost 6 bases, with 9 bases spanning the gap. The CDR3 nucleotides are TGTGCCAGCAGTTTCGGCGCGGGTCAGCCCCAGCATTTT. Its translation is CASSFGAGQPQHF.

V gene TRBV5-4 combines with J gene TRBJ2-1; 7 bases fit TRBD1. V lost 4 bases, J lost 5 bases, and 9 bases stayed unmatched. Germline lookup yields CDR1 SGHNT and CDR2 YYREEE (reference sequence). The CDR3 totals 15 residues. For the CDR3, the DNA is TGTGCCAGCAGCGTGACAGGGATCGGCCACAATGAGCAGTTCTTC. Encoded protein: CASSVTGIGHNEQFF.

The chain joins TRBV7-9 to TRBJ2-1; D is undetermined. The CDR3 has 12 amino acids. Trimming removed 4 bases at V and 5 bases at J, with 6 bases between. The germline V gene has CDR1 SEHNR and CDR2 FQNEAQ (reference sequence). The DNA for the CDR3 is TGTGCCAGCAGCTCACTAAACAATGAGCAGTTCTTC. Protein: CASSSLNNEQFF.

The chain links TRBV28 to TRBJ1-5; 8 nucleotides match TRBD1. This CDR3 is built from 20 residues. Losses at the gene ends were 5 bases for V and 2 bases for J; bases not matched to a gene: 20. Looked up from germline, CDR1 is MDHEN and CDR2 is SYDVKM. The CDR3 is CASSRPTRRGRAVGNQPQHF. The CDR3 region has the DNA TGTGCCAGCAGTCGACCCACGCGCAGGGGGCGCGCGGTAGGCAATCAGCCCCAGCATTTT.

This chain links TRBV29-1 with TRBJ1-5; D uncertain. The CDR3 runs 13 residues. V lost 4 bases, J lost 5 bases, and 12 bases lay in between. In germline, CDR1 is SQVTM, CDR2 ANQGSEA. CDR3 in amino acids: CSVAHSSDQPQHF. The DNA for the CDR3 is TGCAGCGTTGCTCACTCCTCGGATCAGCCCCAGCATTTT.

This clone was observed a single time. The chain employs TRBV28 and TRBJ1-2, with D perhaps TRBD1 (6 bases). The CDR3 has 20 amino acids. CDR1 is MDHEN and CDR2 is SYDVKM in the germline V gene. The V and J ends lost 1 base and 4 bases respectively, with 28 bases between them. CDR3 sequence: CASSLLVGQLKTGLSYGYTF. The CDR3 DNA sequence: TGTGCCAGCAGTTTATTGGTAGGACAGCTCAAAACTGGGTTAAGCTATGGCTACACCTTC.

This clone was detected only once. The chain recombines TRBV18 with TRBJ1-3; 9 bases fit TRBD1. J gave up 2 bases and V 5 bases, and 4 bases lay outside the gene matches. The CDR3 is 15 amino acids. Germline V gene sequence: CDR1 KGHSH, CDR2 LQKENI. This chain's CDR3 is CASSATGGTGNTIYF. The CDR3 DNA sequence: TGTGCCAGCTCAGCGACAGGGGGGACTGGAAACACCATATATTTT.

The chain joins TRBV6-2 or TRBV6-3 to TRBJ1-4; D gene ambiguous. This CDR3 region has 16 residues. V was trimmed by 2 bases and J by 7 bases, leaving 17 bases between them. From germline, CDR1 is MNHEY and CDR2 SVGEGT. CDR3 region: CASSYASVRSSEKLFF. In DNA, the CDR3 is TGTGCCAGCAGTTACGCTTCCGTTCGGTCGAGTGAAAAACTGTTTTTT.

This clone showed up just once. The chain carries TRBV7-2 and TRBJ2-7, with D perhaps matching TRBD2 (5 bases). The CDR3 covers 14 residues. Germline CDR1 and CDR2: SGHTA and FQGNSA. Trimming pared 1 base from V and 2 bases from J, leaving 9 bases between. CDR3 DNA sequence: TGTGCCAGCAGCTTAGTGACGGGGACCTACGAGCAGTACTTC. Translation: CASSLVTGTYEQYF.

The chain joins TRBV29-1 to TRBJ1-1; D gene unclear. The CDR3 is made up of 13 amino acids. Trimming left V 4 bases short and J 4 bases short, with 13 bases between. Germline CDR1 reads SQVTM; CDR2 reads ANQGSEA. In DNA, the CDR3 is TGCAGCGTTGCGAGGACTTCCGTCACTGAAGCTTTCTTT. Translation: CSVARTSVTEAFF. The complete variable domain, with remaining parts taken from reference TRBV29-1 and TRBJ1-1, reads SAVISQKPSRDICQRGTSLTIQCQVDSQVTMMFWYRQQPGQSLTLIATANQGSEATYESGFVIDKFPISRPNLTFSTLTVSNMSPEDSSIYLCSVARTSVTEAFFGQGTRLTVV.

The chain joins TRBV5-1 to TRBJ2-3; TRBD2 is a possible D gene (5 bases). The CDR3 runs to 21 residues. Germline values: CDR1 SGHRS, CDR2 YFSETQ. Trimming stripped 4 bases from V and 0 bases from J, with 30 bases between. CDR3 loop: CASSPTRSSPGPERSTDTQYF. Here the CDR3 DNA reads TGCGCCAGCAGCCCAACACGGTCTAGCCCGGGCCCTGAGCGTAGCACAGATACGCAGTATTTT. The complete variable domain, with remaining parts taken from reference TRBV5-1 and TRBJ2-3, reads KAGVTQTPRYLIKTRGQQVTLSCSPISGHRSVSWYQQTPGQGLQFLFEYFSETQRNKGNFPGRFSGRQFSNSRSEMNVSTLELGDSALYLCASSPTRSSPGPERSTDTQYFGPGTRLTVL.

This chain uses TRBV24-1 with TRBJ2-1, with 9 bases fitting TRBD2. V was clipped by 10 bases and J by 0 bases; unmatched bases: 6. The CDR3 sequence is 15 residues long. Germline V gene data show CDR1 as KGHDR and CDR2 as SFDVKD. In nucleotides, the CDR3 is TGTGCCACTCGTAGCGGGGGCTTCTCCTACAATGAGCAGTTCTTC. Translating it yields CATRSGGFSYNEQFF.

The chain employs TRBV29-1 and TRBJ2-2; D is perhaps TRBD1 (5 bases). CDR1 is SQVTM and CDR2 is ANQGSEA in the germline V gene. The V end lost 7 bases, the J end lost 4 bases, and 13 bases lay between the germline ends. CDR3 length: 13 residues. Here the CDR3 reads CSGIGALTGELFF. The CDR3 DNA is TGCAGCGGGATAGGGGCTCTCACCGGGGAGCTGTTTTTT.

The chain uses TRBV10-3 and TRBJ2-7, with D perhaps TRBD2 (6 bases). Germline lookup yields CDR1 ENHRY and CDR2 SYGVKD. The CDR3 has 16 amino acids. The ends were cut back, 5 bases at V and 2 bases at J, with 19 bases in the middle. Here the CDR3 DNA reads TGTGCCATCAGTCCCTTGCAGAGCGGGCGTGCCTACGAGCAGTACTTC. Its protein product is CAISPLQSGRAYEQYF.

This chain links TRBV6-4 with TRBJ1-6; D unclear. Germline assignment: CDR1 MRHNA and CDR2 SNTAGT. The CDR3 extends over 15 amino acids. The V end lost 9 bases, the J end lost 9 bases, and 21 bases lay between the germline ends. The CDR3 protein is CASQRDGGLGSPLHF. The CDR3 nucleotides read TGTGCCAGTCAAAGAGACGGCGGGCTTGGTTCACCCCTCCACTTT.

This clone was recorded only once. V and J are TRBV7-2 and TRBJ1-2; D unclear. The V and J ends lost 2 bases and 4 bases respectively, with 14 bases between them. Germline V gives CDR1 SGHTA, CDR2 FQGNSA. CDR3 length: 15 amino acids. In DNA, the CDR3 is TGTGCCAGCAGCTTATCGGGATCCCGGAGCTATGGCTACACCTTC. It yields the protein CASSLSGSRSYGYTF.

Concerning this clone: This sample also contains other DNA sequences that code for the same CDR3. The CDR3 region has the DNA TGCGCCAGCAGCTTGGGACAGATGAACACTGAAGCTTTCTTT. Its protein product is CASSLGQMNTEAFF. The chain uses TRBV5-1 and TRBJ1-1; a weak D match, TRBD1 (5 bases). The CDR3 has 14 residues. CDR1 SGHRS and CDR2 YFSETQ come from the germline V gene. Deletions cut 0 bases from V and 0 bases from J, with 6 bases between.

The chain has TRBV6-5 and TRBJ1-1; TRBD1 matches at 7 bases. The J segment lost 2 bases and the V segment lost 5 bases, leaving 8 bases of the junction unmatched. The CDR3 is 15 residues long. The V gene's germline CDR1 is MNHEY and CDR2 SVGAGI. The CDR3 is CASSPQGPLNTEAFF. The CDR3 DNA follows: TGTGCCAGCAGTCCACAGGGGCCCCTCAACACTGAAGCTTTCTTT.

The V and J genes are TRBV7-3 and TRBJ2-3, with a possible D match to TRBD1 (5 bases). Germline-derived CDR1 and CDR2 are SGHTA and FQGTGA. The V end was cut by 4 bases, the J end by 3 bases, with 17 bases between. This CDR3 region has 16 residues. In DNA, the CDR3 is TGTGCCAGCAGCTCCCGCGGTAGACAGTCAACAGATACGCAGTATTTT. Translated: CASSSRGRQSTDTQYF.